This record looks at one T cell receptor beta chain sequence and its context. This specimen comes from a study of blood T cell repertoires in COVID-19. Study in general: The samples span acute and convalescent COVID-19 from the United States, Italy and Spain. The analysed material was cDNA or gDNA that came from T cells, B-cell-depleted T cells, or PBMCs.

Produced via immunoSEQ multiplex PCR; TCRdb's table is partial and in-frame only. Of under 300,000 clones listed, about 88% are singletons. The clonotype comes from a woman between 70 and 85 years old with active or convalescent COVID-19. Sequencing was carried out using peripheral blood.

The CDR3 region is CASSASSDRPEQYF. CDR3 sequence (DNA): TGTGCCAGCTCCGCCTCGTCAGATCGTCCCGAGCAGTACTTC. V usage is TRBV18 and J usage is TRBJ2-7; D is uncertain. The CDR3 length is 14 residues. Trimming removed 6 bases from V and 6 bases from J, with 18 bases in between. Germline V gives CDR1 KGHSH, CDR2 LQKENI. The variable domain in full, completed from reference TRBV18 and TRBJ2-7, reads NAGVMQNPRHLVRRRGQEARLRCSPMKGHSHVYWYRQLPEEGLKFMVYLQKENIIDESGMPKERFSAEFPKEGPSILRIQQVVRGDSAAYFCASSASSDRPEQYFGPGTRLTVT.